The entry below gives a single TCR beta chain sequence along with its context. TCRdb reanalysed the RT-PCR reads using MiXCR and keeps one entry per CDR3 protein. The data show about 410,000 distinct CDR3 sequences, roughly 16% seen once. This sample was included in a study of patients and donors after allogeneic stem cell transplantation. Germline CDR1 DFQATT, CDR2 SNEGSKA (reference sequence). V was clipped by 4 bases and J by 1 base, with 13 bases between them. The CDR3 consists of 14 residues. Sequencing was done on a sample of blood, either unsorted or a sorted T cell fraction (not recorded which). This chain uses TRBV20-1 with TRBJ1-1, with no clear D. This clonotype was obtained from a human donor who was either an allogeneic HSCT recipient or a stem cell or donor lymphocyte infusion donor (not recorded which). It is not recorded whose cells these are; they may come from a transplant donor. This chain's CDR3 is CSAIDEPGNTEAFF. The CDR3 DNA follows: TGCAGTGCTATTGACGAACCAGGGAACACTGAAGCTTTCTTT.